This is a list of T cell receptor beta chains from one sample in a study of cytomegalovirus exposure and HLA in healthy donors. Using immunoSEQ multiplex PCR, the repertoire was profiled, and TCRdb retains in-frame clones only, with some absent. This sample lists 150,000 to 200,000 clones; its ten largest clones have roughly 0.74%. Sequences were obtained from PBMCs. These receptors were collected from a boy younger than 18 in good health and CMV-seronegative. CDR3s include the opening cysteine and the closing phenylalanine or tryptophan.

v_gene | CDR3aa
TRBV4-1 | CASSQGPPEGSTDTQYF
TRBV4-2 | CASSQGRGTGYEQYF
TRBV6-5 | CASSGRREHYGYTF
TRBV2 | CASGTGAGELFF
TRBV4-1 | CASSQDSMQGAGAGEQYF
TRBV18 | CASSSQETQYF
TRBV27 | CASSGTGYGYTF
TRBV4-1 | CASSLDRSYEQYF
TRBV6-1 | CASQPQGLDNQPQHF
TRBV28 | CASSYGLEGYF
TRBV5-4 | CASSADRAGGTDTQYF
TRBV7-9 | CASSLVSGGAEQYF
TRBV2 | CASSPFLVLVRGYTF
TRBV4-1 | CASSQGGEQETQYF
TRBV7-2 | CASSSRTGVTDTQYF
TRBV5-1 | CASSPSGNLETQYF
TRBV9 | CASSVYRSRYTF
TRBV27 | CASSLLGDYEQYF
TRBV20-1 | CSAQENTQYF
TRBV19 | CASSIAGQGSYEQYF
TRBV7-3 | CASSLAPDNSPLHF
TRBV7-2 | CASSLAAGGGTQYF
TRBV27 | CASSLSGGLAEAFF
TRBV6-5 | CASSYVTTNSPLHF
TRBV5-6 | CASSLRVTRGTGELFF
TRBV2 | CASSRDRGPDEQYF
TRBV2 | CASEVEETQYF
TRBV4-1 | CASSQVQAGANDEQYF
TRBV7-3 | CASSSTNPIAGGRETQYF
TRBV6-5 | CASRPGQGRWIGYTF
TRBV11-3 | CASSLREAGGQETQYF